The source of this TCR beta chain is a study of T cells in Graves' hyperthyroidism and ophthalmopathy. Whole-study findings and limits: Blood also contained most expanded thyroid clonotypes above 0.001. Ophthalmopathy, as predicted by the model, came a median around 6.7 months after the prediction.

This clonotype was detected ten times or more. Its specificity is unknown. The CDR3 spans 14 residues. Trimming at V came to 4 bases and at J to 8 bases, leaving 10 bases not matched to a gene. Per the germline V gene, CDR1 is SQVTM and CDR2 is ANQGSEA. These patients, aged 18 to 65, had recently diagnosed hyperthyroidism lasting under 2 months. Amplification targeted TCR beta CDR3 regions from RNA transcripts. HTBI primers were employed in a first-round RT-PCR of the TCR CDR3. MiXCR, applied by TCRdb to the multiplex PCR reads, yields one record per CDR3 protein. Seen here are some 770,000 distinct CDR3 sequences, 16% observed once, and the top ten hold roughly 8%.

The chain recombines TRBV29-1 with TRBJ2-1; TRBD2 agrees at 8 bases. This clonotype was sampled from a young man with Graves' hyperthyroidism. Input material: blood. Here the CDR3 reads CSVVPGRAPDEQFF. As DNA, the CDR3 is TGCAGCGTTGTCCCCGGGAGGGCTCCGGATGAGCAGTTCTTC.